These 16 T cell receptor beta chains were all obtained from the same sample, sequenced in a study of cytomegalovirus exposure and HLA in healthy donors. The PCR was carried out with 60 Vbeta primers and 13 Jbeta primers. Sequencing used immunoSEQ multiplex PCR; TCRdb keeps in-frame clones, though not all of them. Here the sample spans 200,000 or so clones, around 73% being singletons. Input material: PBMCs. These receptors were taken from a woman aged 30 to 39 in good health and CMV-seropositive.

The chain links TRBV2 to TRBJ2-1; D unclear. Germline CDR1 and CDR2: SNHLY and FYNNEI. V was shortened by 6 bases and J by 6 bases, with 6 bases between the two germline ends. This CDR3 has 11 amino acids. The CDR3 DNA is TGTGCCAGCAGGACGGGCAATGAGCAGTTCTTC. This translates into CASRTGNEQFF.

This chain links TRBV28 with TRBJ2-1, with D possibly matching TRBD1 (5 bases). The ends were cut back, 5 bases at V and 6 bases at J, with 17 bases in the middle. This CDR3 is 15 amino acids long. Per the germline V gene, CDR1 is MDHEN and CDR2 is SYDVKM. DNA of the CDR3: TGTGCCAGCAGTCCCGACAGCTCCCCTTCCAATGAGCAGTTCTTC. The encoded protein is CASSPDSSPSNEQFF.

The J gene is TRBJ2-1, the V gene TRBV27; D is ambiguous. Trimming took 5 bases from V and 2 from J, leaving 10 bases between them. Looked up from germline, CDR1 is MNHEY and CDR2 is SMNVEV (reference sequence). There are 14 residues in the CDR3. The CDR3 nucleotides read TGTGCCAGCAGTCCATTCTCGGCCTACAATGAGCAGTTCTTC. Protein sequence: CASSPFSAYNEQFF.

V is TRBV18 and J is TRBJ2-2; unclear D gene. The CDR3 runs 13 residues. Germline V gene data show CDR1 as KGHSH and CDR2 as LQKENI. V was clipped by 2 bases and J by 4 bases, with 5 bases between them. CDR3 in DNA: TGTGCCAGCTCACCAGTCCTCACCGGGGAGCTGTTTTTT. Its protein product is CASSPVLTGELFF.

This clone has a single count. V is TRBV19 and J is TRBJ2-1; TRBD2 agrees at 11 bases. Trimming removed 5 bases from V and 2 bases from J; junction bases left unmatched: 8. Germline V gene data show CDR1 as LNHDA and CDR2 as SQIVND (reference sequence). The CDR3 covers 17 residues. The CDR3 loop is CASSPRGSGGAYNEQFF. CDR3 DNA sequence: TGTGCCAGTAGTCCTCGCGGTAGCGGGGGGGCCTACAATGAGCAGTTCTTC.

The V call is TRBV28, the J call TRBJ1-2, with D perhaps TRBD1 (5 bases). Germline-derived CDR1 and CDR2 are MDHEN and SYDVKM. V lost 5 bases and J 4 bases, leaving 11 bases between the germline ends. This CDR3 has 13 residues. CDR3 in DNA: TGTGCCAGCAGTCGTACAGGTCCCTATGGCTACACCTTC. Translating gives CASSRTGPYGYTF.

V gene TRBV19 combines with J gene TRBJ2-1, with 10 positions matching TRBD2. The CDR3 runs 15 residues. CDR1 is LNHDA, CDR2 SQIVND, per germline (reference sequence). V was clipped by 9 bases and J by 4 bases; unmatched bases: 9. The CDR3 region is CASGPGLARYNEQFF. CDR3 bases: TGTGCCAGCGGACCGGGACTAGCGAGATACAATGAGCAGTTCTTC. Together with reference TRBV19 and TRBJ2-1, the CDR3 gives the full variable domain: DGGITQSPKYLFRKEGQNVTLSCEQNLNHDAMYWYRQDPGQGLRLIYYSQIVNDFQKGDIAEGYSVSREKKESFPLTVTSAQKNPTAFYLCASGPGLARYNEQFFGPGTRLTVL.

This clone was seen a handful of times. CDR3 nucleotides: TGTGCCAGCAGCTTAGTTGTAGAAGAAAAACTGTTTTTT. Amino acids: CASSLVVEEKLFF. This sequence joins TRBV7-9 and TRBJ1-4; no definite D call. The germline V and J ends were trimmed by 1 base and 8 bases, with 8 bases remaining between them. Germline assignment: CDR1 SEHNR and CDR2 FQNEAQ (reference sequence). This CDR3 region has 13 residues.

The chain combines TRBV19 with TRBJ2-4, with 7 positions matching TRBD1. CDR1 and CDR2 (germline): LNHDA, SQIVND (reference sequence). This CDR3 region has 15 residues. The ends lost 4 bases at V and 0 bases at J; junction bases unmatched: 3. The chain's CDR3 is CASSTTGIAKNIQYF. DNA for the CDR3: TGTGCCAGTAGTACGACAGGGATAGCCAAAAACATTCAGTACTTC.

This chain connects TRBV5-6 to TRBJ2-1; 16 bases align to TRBD2. The germline CDR1 and CDR2 sequences are SGHDT and YYEEEE. The CDR3 covers 18 residues. Unmatched junction bases numbered 7, after V lost 3 bases and J lost 4 bases. DNA for the CDR3: TGTGCCAGCAGCTGGGGACTAGCGGGGGGGCGCGGGTACAATGAGCAGTTCTTC. As protein: CASSWGLAGGRGYNEQFF.

This clone was seen a single time. This rearrangement joins TRBV6-4 to TRBJ2-2; 9 bases match TRBD1. The V gene end was trimmed by 6 bases and the J gene end by 6 bases; junction bases not matched to a gene: 5. The germline V gene has CDR1 MRHNA and CDR2 SNTAGT. This CDR3 has 14 residues. CDR3 sequence (DNA): TGTGCCAGCAGCGTCAGACAGGGGGCCGGGGAGCTGTTTTTT. Translating gives CASSVRQGAGELFF.

This chain uses TRBV7-9 with TRBJ1-1, with D uncertain. V lost 2 bases and J 4 bases, leaving 8 bases between the germline ends. Germline V gene lookup returns CDR1 SEHNR and CDR2 FQNEAQ (reference sequence). The CDR3 is 13 residues long. The CDR3 bases are TGTGCCAGCAGCTTATGGGAGAGCACTGAAGCTTTCTTT. Encoded protein: CASSLWESTEAFF.

The chain couples TRBV28 to TRBJ2-2; D ambiguous. The CDR3 consists of 13 residues. Trimming took 5 bases from V and 4 from J, leaving 8 bases between them. The germline V gene has CDR1 MDHEN and CDR2 SYDVKM. In DNA, the CDR3 is TGTGCCAGCAGTACTTTAAGCACCGGGGAGCTGTTTTTT. The encoded protein is CASSTLSTGELFF.

The chain combines TRBV28 with TRBJ2-7; D is undetermined. The germline gives CDR1 MDHEN, CDR2 SYDVKM. V was shortened by 10 bases and J by 5 bases, with 15 bases between the two germline ends. The CDR3 runs 12 residues. CDR3 in DNA: TGTGCCACCAACCCTTGGCCTCACGAGCAGTACTTC. This translates into CATNPWPHEQYF. The entire variable domain, with the rest obtained from reference TRBV28 and TRBJ2-7, is as follows: DVKVTQSSRYLVKRTGEKVFLECVQDMDHENMFWYRQDPGLGLRLIYFSYDVKMKEKGDIPEGYSVSREKKERFSLILESASTNQTSMYLCATNPWPHEQYFGPGTRLTVT.

The CDR3 nucleotides read TGCAGCGTTATGGCAATGGGCACAGATACGCAGTATTTT. Its protein product is CSVMAMGTDTQYF. The genes are TRBV29-1 and TRBJ2-3; D remains unclear. The CDR3 covers 13 residues. Trimming shortened V by 5 bases and J by 1 base, and 10 bases separated the two germline ends. CDR1 and CDR2 from the germline V gene are SQVTM and ANQGSEA.

This chain uses TRBV19 with TRBJ1-5, with a possible D match to TRBD1 (6 bases). Germline V gene data show CDR1 as LNHDA and CDR2 as SQIVND (reference sequence). This CDR3 has 15 amino acids. The V end lost 0 bases, the J end lost 7 bases, and 13 bases lay between the germline ends. The CDR3 bases are TGTGCCAGTAGTATAGACCGGGGGGCCGGGCAGCCCCAGCATTTT. Translating it yields CASSIDRGAGQPQHF.